Detailed here is one T cell receptor beta chain. The antigen this receptor binds is unknown. No base quality information exists; no much larger clone differs at one position. The V and J ends are trimmed by 4 bases and 4 bases, leaving 23 bases between them. From the germline V gene, CDR1 is SGHRS and CDR2 is YFSETQ. Including the terminal cysteine and phenylalanine, the CDR3 comprises 17 residues. Solely the CDR3 DNA is kept, with 51 bases framed from the first base. These data come from a study of response to subunit inactivated influenza vaccine (dated by TCRdb to about 2018). Study-wide context: Deep quantitative T cell receptor repertoire profiling was used in the study to track responses to a trivalent subunit inactivated influenza vaccine.

What the research found in general, with its limitations: The authors suggested that each seasonal influenza vaccination may recruit only a limited number of new T cells.

Library preparation was by RT-PCR. The run used an Illumina HiSeq 2500. TCRdb applied fastp at Q25 and MiXCR to the public reads, then kept only in-frame beta chains. Rows with one shared CDR3 protein collapse into an entry with the most common genes and DNA. This sample lists 200,000 to 250,000 distinct CDR3 sequences; 9% to 15% were detected once. The top ten constitute less than 8.5% of the sample. The specimen was non-naive T cells sorted from PBMCs, collected around two weeks before vaccination. The sample's cell subset or site, from its label and the paper: memory T cell fraction. The chain was built from TRBV5-1 and TRBJ1-2; tentative D gene TRBD1, with 6 bases matching. The clonotype comes from a man aged 45-65 years who received an inactivated influenza vaccine. Donor details come from another sample of the same person, matched by shared clones. The CDR3 corresponds to CASSPRGGQLGSYGYTF. The sequenced DNA: TGCGCCAGCAGCCCGCGAGGGGGACAACTCGGATCCTATGGCTACACCTTC.